Listed below are T cell receptor beta chains from one sample, sequenced in a study of CD8+CD57+ T cells in acquired aplastic anemia. TCRdb redid the calling of the reads with MiXCR, one entry per CDR3 protein. The sample has about 130,000 distinct CDR3 sequences; about half are singletons. The specimen sequenced was sorted CD4+, CD8+, or CD8+CD57+ T cells (not recorded which) from PBMCs. Receptors originate from a human donor in good health, serving as a control. The CDR3 runs from the conserved cysteine through the conserved F or W. The order of the fields is D gene, J gene, clone size, V gene, CDR3 DNA, CDR3 protein. A D gene is named only where the DNA matches it firmly. For some rows the clone size is stated as once, few or many, or as a class when expanded; others skip it.

.,TRBJ1-2,many,TRBV6-1,TGTGCCAGCAGCCGCCCGACAGGAATTGGCTATGGCTACACCTTC,CASSRPTGIGYGYTF
.,TRBJ2-3,once,TRBV20-1,TGCAGTGCTAGGACGCAAATTCTCACAGATACGCAGTATTTT,CSARTQILTDTQYF
TRBD1,TRBJ1-3,.,TRBV25-1,TGTGCCAGTAGTATGGGACAGGGGGTAAGAGTTGGAAACACCATATATTTT,CASSMGQGVRVGNTIYF
TRBD1,TRBJ1-2,once,TRBV20-1,TGCAGTGCTGAGACAGGGGTCCTTGGCTACACCTTC,CSAETGVLGYTF
.,TRBJ2-7,.,TRBV10-1,TGCGCCAGCAGTGAGTCAGGGACGCCGAGCTCCTACGAGCAGTACTTC,CASSESGTPSSYEQYF
.,TRBJ2-1,.,TRBV7-6,TGTGCCAGCAGCTTCCGACTAGTAGGGGTTAGTGAGCAGTTCTTC,CASSFRLVGVSEQFF
TRBD2,TRBJ2-2,.,TRBV19,TGTGCCAGCACACCGGGAGGCGCCGGGGAGCTGTTTTTT,CASTPGGAGELFF
.,TRBJ2-1,many,TRBV5-1,TGCGCCAGCAGCTTGGGGGGGGAAGGGCCCAATGAGCAGTTCTTC,CASSLGGEGPNEQFF
.,TRBJ1-3,.,TRBV12-5,TGTGCTAGTGGTTTGTCTCCCCTGCCGGGGGCTGGAAACACCATATATTTT,CASGLSPLPGAGNTIYF
.,TRBJ2-3,.,TRBV19,TGTGCCAGTAGTCCTACCTCCCGAGATACGCAGTATTTT,CASSPTSRDTQYF
.,TRBJ1-1,.,TRBV25-1,TGTGCCAGCAGCGGAACCCCCGGACGGAGCATGAACACTGAAGCTTTCTTT,CASSGTPGRSMNTEAFF
.,TRBJ2-7,.,TRBV5-3,TGTGCCAGAGCGACCTGTCACAGTTCCCCCCTGGGGTCCCTAAGCTACGAGCAGTACTTC,CARATCHSSPLGSLSYEQYF
TRBD1,TRBJ2-7,many,TRBV9,TGTGCCAGCAGCGGAGGGGACAGCCGATCCTACGAGCAGTACTTC,CASSGGDSRSYEQYF
TRBD1,TRBJ2-7,once,TRBV4-2,TGTGCCAGCAGTCCCGGGACAGGGTCAACCTACGAGCAGTACTTC,CASSPGTGSTYEQYF
.,TRBJ2-7,.,TRBV25-1,TGTGCCAGCAGTGATGCTCAGGGACAGCAGTACTTC,CASSDAQGQQYF
.,TRBJ1-2,many,TRBV2,TGTGCCAGCAGTGTACTTTTTTCTCGCGGCTACACCTTC,CASSVLFSRGYTF
TRBD1,TRBJ2-7,.,TRBV15,TGTGCCACCAGCAGAGAAGGGACAGGGGGACACTACGAGCAGTACTTC,CATSREGTGGHYEQYF
TRBD2,TRBJ2-1,.,TRBV4-2,TGTGCCAGCAGCCCGCGGGGGGGCCGGAGCAATGAGCAGTTCTTC,CASSPRGGRSNEQFF
.,TRBJ2-5,.,TRBV7-2,TGTGCCAGCAGCTCTCAAAAAGAGACCCAGTACTTC,CASSSQKETQYF
TRBD1,TRBJ1-1,.,TRBV7-2,TGTGCCAGCAGCTTGGACAGGGGGCACCCTGAAGCTTTCTTT,CASSLDRGHPEAFF
TRBD1,TRBJ2-5,many,TRBV7-3,TGTGCCAGCAGCTTACAGGGGGCGGGAGAGACCCAGTACTTC,CASSLQGAGETQYF
TRBD2,TRBJ2-1,once,TRBV19,TGTGCCAGTAGTCGGGCGGGGGACTACAATGAGCAGTTCTTC,CASSRAGDYNEQFF
.,TRBJ2-5,.,TRBV10-3,TGTGCCATCAGGTCAGGGGAAGAGACCCAGTACTTC,CAIRSGEETQYF
.,TRBJ2-7,.,TRBV7-8,TGTGCCAGCAGCTTAGAGCGGTACGAGCAGTACTTC,CASSLERYEQYF
TRBD2,TRBJ2-7,once,TRBV7-3,TGTGCCAGCAGACTAGCGGGGGGCGAGCAGTACTTC,CASRLAGGEQYF
TRBD2,TRBJ2-7,.,TRBV20-1,TGCAGTGCTAGACCCCTAGGACTAGAAGGCTACGAGCAGTACTTC,CSARPLGLEGYEQYF
.,TRBJ2-6,once,TRBV2,TGTGCCAGCAGCGTCAGGGGGGCCAACGTCCTGACTTTC,CASSVRGANVLTF
.,TRBJ1-1,many,TRBV20-1,TGCAGTGCTAGAGAGACCCCCCGGGCGAACACTGAAGCTTTCTTT,CSARETPRANTEAFF
TRBD2,TRBJ2-5,many,TRBV2,TGTGCCAGCAGTGATGGGTACGGGGGGAATGGAGAGACCCAGTACTTC,CASSDGYGGNGETQYF
.,TRBJ2-3,many,TRBV7-9,TGTGCCAGCAGTCAAGTCTGGGCCGACACAGATACGCAGTATTTT,CASSQVWADTDTQYF
.,TRBJ2-3,once,TRBV4-3,TGCGCCAGCAGCTTGCGCGCCGTTGGGACAGATACGCAGTATTTT,CASSLRAVGTDTQYF
TRBD1,TRBJ1-4,many,TRBV19,TGTGCCAGTAGTATCCTATACAGGGGACCAACTAATGAAAAACTGTTTTTT,CASSILYRGPTNEKLFF
.,TRBJ1-6,.,TRBV20-1,TGCAGTGCTAGCCCGAGAAGCTCCTATAATTCACCCCTCCACTTT,CSASPRSSYNSPLHF
TRBD1,TRBJ2-7,many,TRBV3-1,TGTGCCAGCAGCCAAAGACCGACAGGGGGCCAAAACGAGCAGTACTTC,CASSQRPTGGQNEQYF
TRBD1,TRBJ1-6,many,TRBV5-1,TGCGCCAGCAGCTTTGACAGGGAAAATTCACCCCTCCACTTT,CASSFDRENSPLHF
.,TRBJ1-3,many,TRBV6-1,TGTGCCAGCAGTCTCGGACAGAGAGGAAACACCATATATTTT,CASSLGQRGNTIYF
TRBD1,TRBJ1-2,.,TRBV25-1,TGTGCCAGCAGGGGACAGGGGGGGCAACGGCAAGGCTACACCTTC,CASRGQGGQRQGYTF
.,TRBJ1-5,.,TRBV2,TGTGCCAGCAAGCCTGGACTCAATCAGCCCCAGCATTTT,CASKPGLNQPQHF
.,TRBJ1-5,many,TRBV7-3,TGTGCCAGCAGCTTAACGGGTCAGCCCCAGCATTTT,CASSLTGQPQHF
.,TRBJ2-7,.,TRBV5-1,TGCGCCAGCAGCTCGGGGACCTACGAGCAGTACTTC,CASSSGTYEQYF
.,TRBJ1-1,few,TRBV2,TGTGCCAGCAGAAAAACAGAACCAAGGAACACTGAAGCTTTCTTT,CASRKTEPRNTEAFF
.,TRBJ2-7,many,TRBV18,TGTGCCAGCTCACCGCCAGCGGCCGCCTACGAGCAGTACTTC,CASSPPAAAYEQYF
TRBD1,TRBJ1-5,.,TRBV20-1,TGCAGTGCGCGACAGGGTATAAGTCAGCCCCAGCATTTT,CSARQGISQPQHF
.,TRBJ2-1,many,TRBV2,TGTGCCAGCAGTGAAGTACGGCCCCGGCGTCCCAATGAGCAGTTCTTC,CASSEVRPRRPNEQFF
.,TRBJ1-5,.,TRBV28,TGTGCCAGCAGTCACAGGGTCTATAGCAATCAGCCCCAGCATTTT,CASSHRVYSNQPQHF
.,TRBJ1-6,few,TRBV6-2/TRBV6-3,TGTGCTAGAGCCGGAGAGAACTATAATTCACCCCTCCACTTT,CARAGENYNSPLHF
TRBD1,TRBJ1-2,.,TRBV5-5,TGTGCCAGCAGCTGGGACTATGCGACAGGGGACGGCTACACCTTC,CASSWDYATGDGYTF
TRBD1,TRBJ1-1,many,TRBV19,TGTGCCAGTAGTAACAGGGGGCGCATCGTTTTTGCTTTCTTT,CASSNRGRIVFAFF
.,TRBJ2-3,many,TRBV6-1,TGTGCCAGCAGTACGGAAGGCAGGGGACTCACAGATACGCAGTATTTT,CASSTEGRGLTDTQYF
.,TRBJ2-1,few,TRBV15,TGTGCCACCAGCAGGAAGGGGCCTAACAATGAGCAGTTCTTC,CATSRKGPNNEQFF